This is a list of T cell receptor beta chains from one sample in a study of blood T cell repertoires in COVID-19. This table comes from immunoSEQ multiplex PCR, and its TCRdb copy is limited to in-frame clones, with some not included. The sample has tens of thousands of clones; 70% to 85% are singletons. Sequences were obtained from peripheral blood. The receptors here all came from a woman aged 60-75 years with acute or convalescent COVID-19. Each CDR3 is given with its conserved first and last residue. The order of the fields is J gene, clone size, V gene, D gene, CDR3 protein, CDR3 DNA. D genes are given only for firm matches. Not every row has a clone size; where given, it reads once, few, many or a size class.

j_gene: TRBJ2-3; abundance: -; v_gene: TRBV5-1; d_gene: -; CDR3aa: CASSLGLQGGTDTQYF; CDR3nt: TGCGCCAGCAGCTTGGGACTCCAAGGCGGCACAGATACGCAGTATTTT
j_gene: TRBJ2-7; abundance: -; v_gene: TRBV7-5; d_gene: -; CDR3aa: CARSCLRDSPSYEQYF; CDR3nt: TGTGCCAGAAGCTGCCTCCGGGACAGTCCCTCCTACGAGCAGTACTTC
j_gene: TRBJ2-7; abundance: -; v_gene: TRBV12-3/TRBV12-4; d_gene: TRBD2; CDR3aa: CASSLWGGEQYF; CDR3nt: TGTGCCAGCAGTTTATGGGGGGGCGAGCAGTACTTC
j_gene: TRBJ1-4; abundance: -; v_gene: TRBV4-1; d_gene: TRBD1; CDR3aa: CASSHSSGGADEKLFF; CDR3nt: TGCGCCAGCAGCCATTCTTCAGGGGGCGCGGATGAAAAACTGTTTTTT
j_gene: TRBJ1-3; abundance: once; v_gene: TRBV10-3; d_gene: -; CDR3aa: CALQSGLSSGNTIYF; CDR3nt: TGTGCCCTTCAGTCAGGCCTCAGCTCTGGAAACACCATATATTTT
j_gene: TRBJ2-1; abundance: -; v_gene: TRBV20-1; d_gene: -; CDR3aa: CSVRGNNEQFF; CDR3nt: TGCAGTGTCAGGGGTAACAATGAGCAGTTCTTC
j_gene: TRBJ1-3; abundance: -; v_gene: TRBV5-6; d_gene: TRBD1; CDR3aa: CASSLVRTGGRNTIYF; CDR3nt: TGTGCCAGCAGCTTGGTCAGGACAGGGGGTCGAAACACCATATATTTT
j_gene: TRBJ2-1; abundance: -; v_gene: TRBV19; d_gene: TRBD1; CDR3aa: CATRQGVYNEQFF; CDR3nt: TGTGCCACAAGACAGGGGGTGTACAATGAGCAGTTCTTC
j_gene: TRBJ2-3; abundance: -; v_gene: TRBV29-1; d_gene: -; CDR3aa: CSVDGQGGNGREDTQYF; CDR3nt: TGCAGCGTTGACGGGCAGGGAGGAAACGGCAGAGAAGATACGCAGTATTTT
j_gene: TRBJ1-1; abundance: -; v_gene: TRBV9; d_gene: -; CDR3aa: CASSVASNTEAFF; CDR3nt: TGTGCCAGCAGCGTAGCTTCGAACACTGAAGCTTTCTTT
j_gene: TRBJ1-1; abundance: -; v_gene: TRBV10-2; d_gene: TRBD1; CDR3aa: CASRGQGANTEAFF; CDR3nt: TGCGCCAGCAGGGGACAGGGGGCTAACACTGAAGCTTTCTTT
j_gene: TRBJ2-5; abundance: -; v_gene: TRBV3-1/TRBV3-2; d_gene: TRBD1; CDR3aa: CASSGRDRDQETQYF; CDR3nt: TGTGCCAGCAGCGGCCGGGACAGAGATCAAGAGACCCAGTACTTC
j_gene: TRBJ2-1; abundance: -; v_gene: TRBV24-1; d_gene: TRBD2; CDR3aa: CATSDIYLAGGFNEQFF; CDR3nt: TGTGCCACCAGTGATATATACCTAGCGGGAGGGTTCAATGAGCAGTTCTTC
j_gene: TRBJ1-4; abundance: -; v_gene: TRBV7-2; d_gene: -; CDR3aa: CASGLVGGVNEKLFF; CDR3nt: TGTGCCAGCGGCTTAGTAGGAGGAGTTAATGAAAAACTGTTTTTT
j_gene: TRBJ1-2; abundance: -; v_gene: TRBV4-2; d_gene: -; CDR3aa: CASSQDLQRRSGGYTF; CDR3nt: TGTGCCAGCAGCCAAGATCTCCAACGGCGCTCGGGGGGCTACACCTTC
j_gene: TRBJ1-6; abundance: few; v_gene: TRBV2; d_gene: TRBD1; CDR3aa: CASSGRQGLSHF; CDR3nt: TGTGCCAGCAGTGGTCGACAGGGCCTTTCCCACTTT
j_gene: TRBJ1-4; abundance: once; v_gene: TRBV3-1/TRBV3-2; d_gene: TRBD1; CDR3aa: CASSQQGAGEKLFF; CDR3nt: TGTGCCAGCAGTCAGCAGGGGGCGGGGGAAAAACTGTTTTTT
j_gene: TRBJ1-5; abundance: -; v_gene: TRBV2; d_gene: -; CDR3aa: CASRETVTNQPQHF; CDR3nt: TGTGCCAGCAGGGAGACAGTAACCAATCAGCCCCAGCATTTT
j_gene: TRBJ2-3; abundance: -; v_gene: TRBV5-1; d_gene: TRBD2; CDR3aa: CASRIGLAGYSTDTQYF; CDR3nt: TGCGCCAGCCGGATAGGACTAGCGGGCTATAGCACAGATACGCAGTATTTT
j_gene: TRBJ2-7; abundance: -; v_gene: TRBV9; d_gene: TRBD1; CDR3aa: CASSAQGGPYEQYF; CDR3nt: TGTGCCAGCAGCGCACAGGGGGGTCCCTACGAGCAGTACTTC
j_gene: TRBJ2-2; abundance: few; v_gene: TRBV24-1; d_gene: TRBD2; CDR3aa: CATSEHGTSGYSTGELFF; CDR3nt: TGTGCCACCAGTGAACACGGGACTAGCGGATATTCCACCGGGGAGCTGTTTTTT
j_gene: TRBJ2-2; abundance: -; v_gene: TRBV9; d_gene: -; CDR3aa: CASSVLDTANTGELFF; CDR3nt: TGTGCCAGCAGCGTACTTGACACAGCGAACACCGGGGAGCTGTTTTTT
j_gene: TRBJ1-3; abundance: -; v_gene: TRBV6-1; d_gene: TRBD1; CDR3aa: CASSEGTGTKNTIYF; CDR3nt: TGTGCCAGCAGTGAAGGGACAGGGACGAAAAACACCATATATTTT
j_gene: TRBJ2-7; abundance: -; v_gene: TRBV3-1/TRBV3-2; d_gene: TRBD2; CDR3aa: CASSHSGGALSYEQYF; CDR3nt: TGTGCCAGCAGCCACAGCGGGGGGGCCCTTTCCTACGAGCAGTACTTC
j_gene: TRBJ2-1; abundance: once; v_gene: TRBV24-1; d_gene: TRBD2; CDR3aa: CATSDPWTSGMRNEQFF; CDR3nt: TGTGCCACCAGTGATCCGTGGACTAGCGGGATGAGGAATGAGCAGTTCTTC
j_gene: TRBJ2-2; abundance: -; v_gene: TRBV28; d_gene: -; CDR3aa: CASSLREAGELFF; CDR3nt: TGTGCCAGCAGTCTCCGAGAAGCCGGGGAGCTGTTTTTT
j_gene: TRBJ1-2; abundance: -; v_gene: TRBV3-1/TRBV3-2; d_gene: -; CDR3aa: CASSQVSTYGYTF; CDR3nt: TGTGCCAGCAGCCAAGTATCGACATATGGCTACACCTTC
j_gene: TRBJ1-2; abundance: -; v_gene: TRBV7-3; d_gene: -; CDR3aa: CASSLDGTIRGYTF; CDR3nt: TGTGCCAGCAGCCTGGACGGGACAATCCGTGGCTACACCTTC
j_gene: TRBJ1-2; abundance: few; v_gene: TRBV20-1; d_gene: -; CDR3aa: CSPGGVSGYTF; CDR3nt: TGCAGTCCTGGGGGGGTATCCGGCTACACCTTC
j_gene: TRBJ1-5; abundance: -; v_gene: TRBV11-2; d_gene: -; CDR3aa: CASSLAGGNQPQHF; CDR3nt: TGTGCCAGCAGCTTAGCGGGTGGAAATCAGCCCCAGCATTTT